What follows are 12 T cell receptor beta chains derived from one specimen sequenced in a study of T cells after yellow fever vaccination. TCRdb ran MiXCR on the 5' RACE reads and lists one entry per CDR3 protein. There are 250,000 to 400,000 distinct CDR3 sequences in the sample; around 4.3% occur only once, and around 19% lies in the top ten. The specimen comprised PBMCs, sampled 15 days after the yellow fever booster vaccination. Receptors were obtained from a young man who received the YFV17D yellow fever vaccine.

In its sample, this clonotype was seen many times. This sequence joins TRBV20-1 and TRBJ1-2, with 10 bases identical to TRBD1. V trimming: 2 bases; J trimming: 2 bases; junction bases outside the gene matches: 5. This CDR3 has 15 amino acids. Germline V lookup: CDR1 DFQATT, CDR2 SNEGSKA (reference sequence). CDR3 bases: TGCAGTGCTAGACCCTTGGACAGGGGGAACTATGGCTACACCTTC. Translating gives CSARPLDRGNYGYTF.

This clonotype was picked up a small number of times. The chain uses TRBV15 and TRBJ2-1; either TRBD1 or TRBD2 may fit D (5 bases each). Trimming took off 5 bases at V and 8 bases at J, with 16 bases between the two ends. This CDR3 contains 14 residues. The germline V gene has CDR1 LNHNV and CDR2 YYDKDF (reference sequence). The CDR3 DNA is TGTGCCACCAGCGGGGACGAGATTTTCCATGAGCAGTTCTTC. It specifies CATSGDEIFHEQFF.

The CDR3 region has the DNA TGCGCCAGCAGCTTGGTCGGCCGGGGAACGGCCCAGTACTTC. It yields the protein CASSLVGRGTAQYF. The rearrangement uses TRBV5-1 and TRBJ2-5, with D perhaps TRBD2 (5 bases). CDR1 is SGHRS and CDR2 is YFSETQ in the germline V gene. Between the trimmed V and J ends, which lost 0 bases and 9 bases, there was a span of 15 bases. The CDR3 is made up of 14 amino acids.

This clonotype was recorded at least ten times. The V call is TRBV20-1, the J call TRBJ2-5; maybe TRBD1 (5 bases). V was shortened by 0 bases and J by 2 bases, with 7 bases between the two germline ends. Germline V gene data show CDR1 as DFQATT and CDR2 as SNEGSKA (reference sequence). CDR3 length: 13 residues. The CDR3 DNA reads TGCAGTGCTAGAGATCCAGGGCAAGAGACCCAGTACTTC. Its protein product is CSARDPGQETQYF.

This clonotype occurred many times. V usage is TRBV12-3 or TRBV12-4 and J usage is TRBJ1-5, with a tentative D call TRBD1 (6 bases). The CDR3 covers 13 residues. Trimming took off 4 bases at V and 7 bases at J, with 11 bases between the two ends. For the CDR3, the DNA is TGTGCCAGCAGTTATGAGGGGGGACAGCCCCAGCATTTT. Translating it yields CASSYEGGQPQHF.

This clonotype showed up many times. This chain links TRBV7-6 with TRBJ2-3; D remains ambiguous. The CDR3 has 12 residues. The V gene's germline CDR1 is SGHVS and CDR2 FNYEAQ. V lost 5 bases and J lost 6, with 9 bases in between. CDR3 in amino acids: CASSAYLDTQYF. The CDR3 bases are TGTGCCAGCAGCGCCTACTTGGATACGCAGTATTTT.

The sample holds a few counts of this clonotype. The chain is built from TRBV20-1 and TRBJ1-5, with TRBD1 as a possible D gene (5 bases). Germline values: CDR1 DFQATT, CDR2 SNEGSKA (reference sequence). CDR3 length: 14 amino acids. Trimming removed 6 bases from V and 1 base from J, with 13 bases in between. CDR3 coding DNA: TGCAGTGCCAGGGAACAGCACAGCAATCAGCCCCAGCATTTT. It translates to CSAREQHSNQPQHF.

The J gene is TRBJ1-2, the V gene TRBV12-3 or TRBV12-4, with D hard to call. The CDR3 extends over 14 amino acids. V was clipped by 8 bases and J by 4 bases, with 17 bases between them. DNA for the CDR3: TGTGCCAGCCCCCCCCTCGGAAGCCTCTATGGCTACACCTTC. Its protein is CASPPLGSLYGYTF.

This clonotype was counted ten times or more. The V and J genes are TRBV4-3 and TRBJ2-3, with D maybe TRBD1 (6 bases). V was clipped by 4 bases and J by 0 bases, with 11 bases between them. Germline V gene lookup returns CDR1 LGHNA and CDR2 YSLEER. CDR3 size: 15 residues. The CDR3 loop is CASSPTGPSTDTQYF. In DNA form, the CDR3 reads TGCGCCAGCAGCCCGACAGGTCCCAGCACAGATACGCAGTATTTT.

This clonotype was observed at least ten times. This rearrangement joins TRBV29-1 to TRBJ2-1, with unresolved D. The length of the CDR3 is 10 residues. Germline CDR1 SQVTM, CDR2 ANQGSEA. The V gene lost 3 bases and the J gene lost 11 bases, with 8 bases spanning the gap. The CDR3 DNA reads as TGCAGCGTTGATACAGTACAGCAGTTCTTC. Translated: CSVDTVQQFF.

This clonotype was observed at least ten times. V and J are TRBV15 and TRBJ2-3; D is unclear. The CDR3 runs 12 residues. The ends were cut back, 0 bases at V and 2 bases at J, with 0 bases in the middle. Per germline, CDR1 LNHNV and CDR2 YYDKDF (reference sequence). CDR3 bases: TGTGCCACCAGCAGAGACACAGATACGCAGTATTTT. Encoded protein: CATSRDTDTQYF.

This clonotype was counted between two and nine times. The chain has TRBV5-1 and TRBJ2-5; 7 nucleotides line up with TRBD2. The length of the CDR3 is 12 residues. Germline V lookup: CDR1 SGHRS, CDR2 YFSETQ. Germline trimming cut 7 bases from V and 5 bases from J; bases unmatched to any gene: 5. The CDR3 spells CASSRGGETQYF. Written as DNA, the CDR3 is TGCGCCAGCTCGCGGGGAGGGGAGACCCAGTACTTC.